This T cell receptor beta chain was captured in a study of beta chain features in type 1 diabetes. At the level of the study: Patients did not differ from healthy donors in age, gender or cell yield.

Expressed TCRB transcripts were sequenced, since all the RNA that had been isolated was reverse transcribed. Produced via immunoSEQ multiplex PCR; TCRdb's table is partial and in-frame only. The sample contains hundreds of thousands of clones, over 25% of which appear only once. This clone has more than one count but fewer than ten. The antigen is undetermined. Study results and limitations: Researchers report that Type 1 diabetes patients had moderately but significantly shorter TCRB CDR3s across all four CD4+ subsets.

The germline V and J ends were trimmed by 2 bases and 6 bases, with 13 bases remaining between them. Germline V gene data show CDR1 as GTSNPN and CDR2 as SVGIG (reference sequence). The CDR3 has 13 residues. The TCR originated in a man aged 18-30 years in good health. The V call is TRBV30, the J call TRBJ1-2; maybe TRBD1 (6 bases). The sequenced sample was naive CD4+ T cells from blood. CDR3 sequence reads: CAWSPRGSNGYTF. The CDR3 DNA follows: TGTGCCTGGAGTCCCAGGGGATCGAATGGCTACACCTTC.